This T cell receptor beta chain appears in the sequencing data of a study of CD8 T cells in Susac syndrome. From blood CD8+ and CD4+ T cells, the TCR beta chain was sequenced. Negative isolation was used for CD8+ and CD4+ T cells and FACS enrichment for TEMRA cells. Reverse transcription of roughly 0.5 to 1 ug RNA was carried out with random hexamers. Amplification of TCR beta CDR3 used immunoSEQ multiplex PCR across 54 Vbeta and 13 Jbeta. TCRdb fed the immunoSEQ multiplex PCR reads into MiXCR, producing one record per CDR3 protein. Counted here are approximately 75,000 distinct CDR3 sequences, about 95% occurring once; the ten biggest clones make up about 0.25%. The V gene end was trimmed by 7 bases and the J gene end by 6 bases; junction bases not matched to a gene: 6. The CDR3 consists of 12 residues. The germline V gene encodes CDR1 SGHDT and CDR2 YYEEEE.

The genes are TRBV5-6 and TRBJ1-2; TRBD1 aligns across 7 bases. This clonotype was sampled from a human donor in good health. Sequencing input: CD8+ T cells from PBMCs. The DNA of the CDR3 is TGTGCCAGCCAGACAGGGATCCATGGCTACACCTTC. Translation: CASQTGIHGYTF. The full variable domain, its missing parts supplied by reference TRBV5-6 and TRBJ1-2, is DAGVTQSPTHLIKTRGQQVTLRCSPKSGHDTVSWYQQALGQGPQFIFQYYEEEERQRGNFPDRFSGHQFPNYSSELNVNALLLGDSALYLCASQTGIHGYTFGSGTRLTVV.